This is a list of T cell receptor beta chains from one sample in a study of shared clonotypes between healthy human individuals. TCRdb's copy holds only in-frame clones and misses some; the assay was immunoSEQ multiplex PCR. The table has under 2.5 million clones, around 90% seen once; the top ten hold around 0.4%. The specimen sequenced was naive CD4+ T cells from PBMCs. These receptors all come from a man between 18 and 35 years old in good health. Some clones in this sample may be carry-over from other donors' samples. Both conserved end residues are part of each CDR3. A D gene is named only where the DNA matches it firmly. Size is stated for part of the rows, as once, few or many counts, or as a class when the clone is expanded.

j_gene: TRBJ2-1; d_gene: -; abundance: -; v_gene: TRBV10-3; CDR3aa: CASSYTLGGIYNEQFF; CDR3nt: TGTGCCAGCAGTTACACCCTTGGGGGGATCTACAATGAGCAGTTCTTC
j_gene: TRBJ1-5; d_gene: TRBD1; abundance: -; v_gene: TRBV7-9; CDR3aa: CASSSGTGSNQPQHF; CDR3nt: TGTGCCAGCAGCTCGGGGACAGGGAGCAATCAGCCCCAGCATTTT
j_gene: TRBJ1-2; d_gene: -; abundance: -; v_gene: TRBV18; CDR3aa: CASSPPPSKGYTF; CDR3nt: TGTGCCAGCTCACCACCTCCGTCTAAAGGCTACACCTTC
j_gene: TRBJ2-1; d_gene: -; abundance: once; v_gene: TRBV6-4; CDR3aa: CASSGIPGASEQFF; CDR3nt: TGTGCCAGCAGTGGCATACCCGGGGCGTCTGAGCAGTTCTTC
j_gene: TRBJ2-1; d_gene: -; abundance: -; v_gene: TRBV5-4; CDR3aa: CASSLPGGTVNEQFF; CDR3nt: TGTGCCAGCAGCCTCCCTGGAGGGACCGTCAATGAGCAGTTCTTC
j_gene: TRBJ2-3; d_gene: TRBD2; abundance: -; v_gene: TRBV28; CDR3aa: CASTLSGRPHYF; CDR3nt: TGTGCCAGCACCTTAAGCGGGAGGCCTCACTATTTT
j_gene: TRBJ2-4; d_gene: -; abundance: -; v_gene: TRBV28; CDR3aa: CAQGQRKNIQYF; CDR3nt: TGTGCCCAGGGGCAGAGAAAAAACATTCAGTACTTC
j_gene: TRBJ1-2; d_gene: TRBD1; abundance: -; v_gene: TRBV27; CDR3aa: CASSATGVSGYTF; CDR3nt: TGTGCCAGCAGCGCGACAGGGGTGAGCGGCTACACCTTC
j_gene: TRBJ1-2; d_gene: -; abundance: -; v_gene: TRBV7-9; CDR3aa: CASSPDRYGYTF; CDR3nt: TGTGCCAGCAGCCCAGACAGATATGGCTACACCTTC
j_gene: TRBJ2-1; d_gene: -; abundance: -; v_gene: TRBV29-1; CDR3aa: CSAGQAVYEQFF; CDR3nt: TGCAGCGCGGGGCAGGCAGTCTATGAGCAGTTCTTC
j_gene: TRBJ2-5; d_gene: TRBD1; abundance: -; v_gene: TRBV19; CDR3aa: CASSTQGARETQYF; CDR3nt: TGTGCCAGTAGTACACAGGGGGCGAGAGAGACCCAGTACTTC
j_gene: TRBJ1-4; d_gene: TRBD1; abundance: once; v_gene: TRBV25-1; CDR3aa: CASSAHYRGGNEKLFF; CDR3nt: TGTGCCAGCAGTGCCCACTACAGGGGAGGTAATGAAAAACTGTTTTTT
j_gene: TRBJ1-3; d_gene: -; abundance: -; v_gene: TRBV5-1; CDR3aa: CASSTLGGVSGNTIYF; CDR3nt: TGCGCCAGCAGCACCTTGGGAGGAGTCTCTGGAAACACCATATATTTT
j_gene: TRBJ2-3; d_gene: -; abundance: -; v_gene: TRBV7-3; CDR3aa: CASSPPTDTQYF; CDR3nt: TGTGCCAGCAGCCCACCAACAGATACGCAGTATTTT
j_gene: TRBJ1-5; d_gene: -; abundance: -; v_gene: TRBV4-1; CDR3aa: CASSRQLGGTYSNQPQHF; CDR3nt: TGCGCCAGCAGTCGTCAACTGGGGGGGACCTATAGCAATCAGCCCCAGCATTTT
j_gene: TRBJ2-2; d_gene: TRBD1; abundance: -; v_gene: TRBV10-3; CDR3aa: CAAGSGGWELFF; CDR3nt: TGTGCCGCCGGTTCAGGGGGCTGGGAGCTGTTTTTT
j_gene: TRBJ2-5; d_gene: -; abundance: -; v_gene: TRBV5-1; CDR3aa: CASSLEGRGKETQYF; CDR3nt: TGCGCCAGCAGCTTGGAGGGCCGCGGGAAAGAGACCCAGTACTTC
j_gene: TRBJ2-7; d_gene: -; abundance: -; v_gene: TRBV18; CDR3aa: CASSPPGRGGEQYF; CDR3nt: TGTGCCAGCTCACCGCCCGGGAGAGGAGGGGAGCAGTACTTC
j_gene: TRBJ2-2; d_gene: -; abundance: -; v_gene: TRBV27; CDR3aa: CASRRNWQGSTGELFF; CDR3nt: TGTGCCAGCAGGCGCAATTGGCAGGGGTCCACCGGGGAGCTGTTTTTT
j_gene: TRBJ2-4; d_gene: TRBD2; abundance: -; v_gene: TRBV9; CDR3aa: CASSASAGSGNIQYF; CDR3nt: TGTGCCAGCAGCGCGTCAGCGGGATCGGGGAACATTCAGTACTTC
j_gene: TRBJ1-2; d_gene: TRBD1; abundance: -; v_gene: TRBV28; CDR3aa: CASHSGTGLRWGYGYTF; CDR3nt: TGTGCCAGTCACTCCGGGACAGGGCTAAGGTGGGGATATGGCTACACCTTC
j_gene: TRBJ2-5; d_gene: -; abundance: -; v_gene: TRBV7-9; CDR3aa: CASSRNGTASPTQYF; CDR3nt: TGTGCCAGCAGCCGGAACGGGACTGCATCCCCGACCCAGTACTTC
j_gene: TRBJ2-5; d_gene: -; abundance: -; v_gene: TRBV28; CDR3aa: CASEEGRQETQYF; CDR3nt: TGTGCCAGCGAAGAGGGGCGTCAAGAGACCCAGTACTTC
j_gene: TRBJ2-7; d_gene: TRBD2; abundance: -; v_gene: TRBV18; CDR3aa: CASSPPSGSQYEQYF; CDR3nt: TGTGCCAGCTCACCACCTAGCGGGAGTCAGTACGAGCAGTACTTC
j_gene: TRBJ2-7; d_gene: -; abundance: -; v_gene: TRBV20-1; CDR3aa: CSARDLYEQYF; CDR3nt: TGCAGTGCTAGAGATCTTTACGAGCAGTACTTC
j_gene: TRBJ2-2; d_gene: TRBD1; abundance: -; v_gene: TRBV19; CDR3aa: CASRGQGTTGELFF; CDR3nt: TGTGCCAGTAGAGGACAGGGGACCACCGGGGAGCTGTTTTTT
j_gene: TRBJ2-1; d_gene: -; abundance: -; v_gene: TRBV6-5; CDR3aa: CASTRAGPLNEQFF; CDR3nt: TGTGCCAGCACTCGAGCGGGTCCCCTCAATGAGCAGTTCTTC
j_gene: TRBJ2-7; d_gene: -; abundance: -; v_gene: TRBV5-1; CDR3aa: CASSLNLYEQYF; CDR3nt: TGCGCCAGCAGCCTCAACCTTTACGAGCAGTACTTC
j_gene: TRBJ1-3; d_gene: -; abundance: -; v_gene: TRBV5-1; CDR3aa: CASSLTGTLSGNTIYF; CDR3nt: TGCGCCAGCAGCTTAACCGGGACCCTCTCTGGAAACACCATATATTTT
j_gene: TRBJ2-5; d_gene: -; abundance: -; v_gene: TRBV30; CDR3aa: CAWREQETQYF; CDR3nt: TGTGCCTGGAGAGAGCAAGAGACCCAGTACTTC
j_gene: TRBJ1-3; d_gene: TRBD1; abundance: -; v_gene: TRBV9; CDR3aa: CASSTTPGGGRNTIYF; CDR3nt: TGTGCCAGCAGCACCACCCCAGGGGGCGGCCGAAACACCATATATTTT
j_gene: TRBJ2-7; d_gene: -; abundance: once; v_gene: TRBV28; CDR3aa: CASSYGGPPYEQYF; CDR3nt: TGTGCCAGCAGTTACGGCGGACCCCCCTACGAGCAGTACTTC
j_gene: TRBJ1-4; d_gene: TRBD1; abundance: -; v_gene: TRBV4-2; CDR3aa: CASSQVFDRGNEKLFF; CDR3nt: TGTGCCAGCAGCCAAGTATTTGACAGGGGGAATGAAAAACTGTTTTTT
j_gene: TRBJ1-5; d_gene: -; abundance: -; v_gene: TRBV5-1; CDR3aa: CASSPGPNQPQHF; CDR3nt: TGCGCCAGCAGCCCGGGCCCCAATCAGCCCCAGCATTTT
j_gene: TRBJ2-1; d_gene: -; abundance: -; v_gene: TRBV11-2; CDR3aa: CASSLDLINNEQFF; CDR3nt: TGTGCCAGCAGCCTCGACTTGATTAACAATGAGCAGTTCTTC
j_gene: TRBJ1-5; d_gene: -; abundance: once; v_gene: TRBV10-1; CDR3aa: CASSDGGFPENSNQPQHF; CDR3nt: TGCGCCAGCAGTGACGGGGGATTCCCTGAAAATAGCAATCAGCCCCAGCATTTT
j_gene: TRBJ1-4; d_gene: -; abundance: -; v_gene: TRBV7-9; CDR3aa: CASSLGRGFNEKLFF; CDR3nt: TGTGCCAGCAGCTTGGGCAGGGGATTTAATGAAAAACTGTTTTTT
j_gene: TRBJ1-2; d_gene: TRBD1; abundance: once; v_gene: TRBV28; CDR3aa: CASEQGQIYGYTF; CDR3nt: TGTGCCAGTGAACAGGGGCAGATCTATGGCTACACCTTC
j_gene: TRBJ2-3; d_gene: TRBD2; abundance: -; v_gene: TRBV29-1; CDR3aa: CSGKREATDTQYF; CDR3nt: TGCAGCGGTAAGCGGGAGGCCACAGATACGCAGTATTTT
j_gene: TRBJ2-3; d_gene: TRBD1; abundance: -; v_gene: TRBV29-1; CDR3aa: CSAGTGGTDTQYF; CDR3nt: TGCAGCGCCGGGACAGGCGGCACAGATACGCAGTATTTT
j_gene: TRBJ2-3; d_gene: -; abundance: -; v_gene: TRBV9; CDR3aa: CASSLLGSTDTQYF; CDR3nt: TGTGCCAGCAGCTTACTAGGTAGCACAGATACGCAGTATTTT
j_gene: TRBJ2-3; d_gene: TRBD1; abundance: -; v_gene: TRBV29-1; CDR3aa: CSGRTGGEDTQYF; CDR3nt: TGCAGCGGGAGAACAGGGGGCGAAGATACGCAGTATTTT
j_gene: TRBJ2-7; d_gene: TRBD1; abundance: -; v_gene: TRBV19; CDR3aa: CASSRRQGKDEQYF; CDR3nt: TGTGCCAGTAGTAGACGACAGGGGAAAGACGAGCAGTACTTC
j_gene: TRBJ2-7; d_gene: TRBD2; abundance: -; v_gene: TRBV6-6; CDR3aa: CASSYNSGRAHEQYF; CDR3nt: TGTGCCAGCAGTTATAACAGCGGGAGGGCCCACGAGCAGTACTTC
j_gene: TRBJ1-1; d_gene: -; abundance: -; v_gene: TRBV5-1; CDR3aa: CASSLSIGDTEAFF; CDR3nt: TGCGCCAGCAGCTTGTCGATCGGGGACACTGAAGCTTTCTTT
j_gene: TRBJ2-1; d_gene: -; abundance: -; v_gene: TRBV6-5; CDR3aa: CASGGASSYNEQFF; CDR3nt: TGTGCCAGCGGCGGCGCGAGCTCCTACAATGAGCAGTTCTTC
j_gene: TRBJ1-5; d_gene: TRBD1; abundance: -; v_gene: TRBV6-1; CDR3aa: CASSRTGDSFEPQHF; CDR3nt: TGTGCCAGCAGTCGGACAGGGGATTCGTTTGAGCCCCAGCATTTT